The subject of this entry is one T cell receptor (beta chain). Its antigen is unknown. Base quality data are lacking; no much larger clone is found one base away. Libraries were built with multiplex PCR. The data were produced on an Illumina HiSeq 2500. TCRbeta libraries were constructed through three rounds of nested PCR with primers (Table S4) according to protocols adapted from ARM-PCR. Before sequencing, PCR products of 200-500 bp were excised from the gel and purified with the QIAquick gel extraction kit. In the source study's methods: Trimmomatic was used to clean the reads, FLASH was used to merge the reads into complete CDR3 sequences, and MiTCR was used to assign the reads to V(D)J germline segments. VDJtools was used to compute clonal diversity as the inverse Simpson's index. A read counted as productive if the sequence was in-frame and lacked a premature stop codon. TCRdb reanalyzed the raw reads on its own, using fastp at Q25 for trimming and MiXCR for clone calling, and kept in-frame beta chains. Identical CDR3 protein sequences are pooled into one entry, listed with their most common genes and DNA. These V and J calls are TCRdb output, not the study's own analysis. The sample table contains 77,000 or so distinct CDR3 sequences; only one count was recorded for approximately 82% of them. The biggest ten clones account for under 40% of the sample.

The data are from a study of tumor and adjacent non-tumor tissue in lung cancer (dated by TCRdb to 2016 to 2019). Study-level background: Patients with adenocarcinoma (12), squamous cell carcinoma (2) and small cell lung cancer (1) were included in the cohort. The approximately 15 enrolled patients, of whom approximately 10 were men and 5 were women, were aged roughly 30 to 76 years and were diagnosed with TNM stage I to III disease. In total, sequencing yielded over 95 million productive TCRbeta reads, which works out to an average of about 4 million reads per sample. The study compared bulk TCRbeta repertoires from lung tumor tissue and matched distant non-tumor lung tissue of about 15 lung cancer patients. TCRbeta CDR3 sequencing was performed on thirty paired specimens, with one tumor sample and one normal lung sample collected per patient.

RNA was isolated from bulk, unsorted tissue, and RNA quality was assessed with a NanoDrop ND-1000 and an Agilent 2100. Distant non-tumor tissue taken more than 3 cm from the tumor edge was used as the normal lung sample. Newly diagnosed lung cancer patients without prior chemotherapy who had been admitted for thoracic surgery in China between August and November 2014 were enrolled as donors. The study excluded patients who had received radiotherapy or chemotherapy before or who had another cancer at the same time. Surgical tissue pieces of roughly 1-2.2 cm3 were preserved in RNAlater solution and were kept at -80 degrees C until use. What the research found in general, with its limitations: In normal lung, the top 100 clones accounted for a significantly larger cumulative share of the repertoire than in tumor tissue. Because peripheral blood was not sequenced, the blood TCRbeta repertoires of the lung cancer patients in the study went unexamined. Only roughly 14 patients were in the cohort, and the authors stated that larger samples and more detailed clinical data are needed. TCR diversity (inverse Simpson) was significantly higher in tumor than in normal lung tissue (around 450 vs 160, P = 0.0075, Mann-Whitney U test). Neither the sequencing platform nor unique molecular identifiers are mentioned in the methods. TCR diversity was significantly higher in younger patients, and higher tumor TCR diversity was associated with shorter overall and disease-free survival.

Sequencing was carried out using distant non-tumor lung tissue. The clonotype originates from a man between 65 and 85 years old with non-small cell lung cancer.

CDR3 protein: CSASDRGASRFFIDTQYF. The DNA is as follows: TGCAGTGCTAGTGATCGGGGGGCCTCCAGATTTTTCATAGATACGCAGTATTTT. In this chain, TRBV20-1 is recombined with TRBJ2-3; TRBD2 might be the D gene, on 7 matching bases. V loses 3 bases of germline sequence and J loses 5 bases, and the interval between the two ends is 27 bases. Including cysteine and phenylalanine, the CDR3 has 18 amino acids. Just CDR3 DNA is preserved here, 54 bases in frame from base 1. The germline V gene encodes CDR1 DFQATT and CDR2 SNEGSKA (reference sequence).